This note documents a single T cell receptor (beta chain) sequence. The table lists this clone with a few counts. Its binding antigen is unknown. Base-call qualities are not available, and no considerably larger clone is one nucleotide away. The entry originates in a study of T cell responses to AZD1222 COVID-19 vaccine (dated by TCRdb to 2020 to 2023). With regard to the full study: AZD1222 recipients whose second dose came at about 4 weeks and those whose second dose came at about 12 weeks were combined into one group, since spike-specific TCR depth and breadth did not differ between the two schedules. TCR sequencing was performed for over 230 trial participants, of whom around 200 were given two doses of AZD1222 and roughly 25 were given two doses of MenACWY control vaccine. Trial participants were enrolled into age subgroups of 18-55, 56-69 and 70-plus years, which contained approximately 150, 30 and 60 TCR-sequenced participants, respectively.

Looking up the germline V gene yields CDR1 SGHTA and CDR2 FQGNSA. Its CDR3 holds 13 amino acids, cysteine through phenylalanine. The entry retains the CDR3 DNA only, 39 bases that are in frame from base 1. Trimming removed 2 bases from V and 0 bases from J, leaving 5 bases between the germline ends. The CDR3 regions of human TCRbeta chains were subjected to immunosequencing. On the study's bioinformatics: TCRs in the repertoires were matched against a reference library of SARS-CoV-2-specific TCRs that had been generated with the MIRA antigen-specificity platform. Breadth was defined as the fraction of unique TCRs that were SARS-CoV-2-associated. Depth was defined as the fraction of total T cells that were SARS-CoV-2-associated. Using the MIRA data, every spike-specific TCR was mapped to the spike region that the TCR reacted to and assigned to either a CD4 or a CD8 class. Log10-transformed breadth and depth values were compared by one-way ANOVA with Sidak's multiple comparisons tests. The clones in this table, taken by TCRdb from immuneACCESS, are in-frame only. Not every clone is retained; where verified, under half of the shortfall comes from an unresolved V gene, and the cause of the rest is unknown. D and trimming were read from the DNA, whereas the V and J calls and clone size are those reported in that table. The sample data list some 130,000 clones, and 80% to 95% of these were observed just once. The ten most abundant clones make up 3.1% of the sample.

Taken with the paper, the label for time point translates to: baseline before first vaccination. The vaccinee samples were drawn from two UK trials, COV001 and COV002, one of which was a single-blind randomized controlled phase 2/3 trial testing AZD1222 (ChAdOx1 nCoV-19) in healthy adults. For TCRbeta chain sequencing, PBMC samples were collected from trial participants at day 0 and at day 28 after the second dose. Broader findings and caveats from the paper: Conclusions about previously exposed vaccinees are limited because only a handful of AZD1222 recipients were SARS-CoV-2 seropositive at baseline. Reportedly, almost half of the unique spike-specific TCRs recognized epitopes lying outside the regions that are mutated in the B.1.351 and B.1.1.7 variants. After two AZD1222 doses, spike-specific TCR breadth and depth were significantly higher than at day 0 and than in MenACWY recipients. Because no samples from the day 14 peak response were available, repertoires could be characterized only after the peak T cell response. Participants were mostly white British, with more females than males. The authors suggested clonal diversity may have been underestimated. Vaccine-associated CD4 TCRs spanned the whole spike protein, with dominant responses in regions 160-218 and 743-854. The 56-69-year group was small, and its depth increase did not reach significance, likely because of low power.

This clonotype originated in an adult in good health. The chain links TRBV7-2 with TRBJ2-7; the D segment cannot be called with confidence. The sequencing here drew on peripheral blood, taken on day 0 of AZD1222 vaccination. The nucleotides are TGTGCCAGCAGCTTACAGAGCTCCTACGAGCAGTACTTC. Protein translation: CASSLQSSYEQYF.